This T cell receptor (beta chain) was recorded in a study of identical twins. Study outcomes and limitations: Cord blood beta clonotypes that were abundant carried fewer insertions, and memory repertoires showed no such trend. Out-of-frame alpha sequences common to twins were enriched for low generation probability. Potential partial confounding of zero-insertion analyses by invariant MAIT and iNKT cells was noted.

Turning to this clonotype: Its antigen is not known.

One entry per CDR3 protein, called by TCRdb with MiXCR from the 5' RACE reads. The profile shows 350,000 or so distinct CDR3 sequences, 9% of them singletons. Trimming left V 0 bases short and J 0 bases short, with 15 bases between. This CDR3 has 17 residues. CDR1 is GTSNPN and CDR2 is SVGIG in the germline V gene (reference sequence). The chain recombines TRBV30 with TRBJ2-1, with D tentatively TRBD2 (5 bases). The origin of this receptor is a woman aged 45-65 years in good health. Source material: naive T cells sorted from blood. The CDR3 DNA is TGTGCCTGGAGTGTTGGACCAACTAGGAGCTCCTACAATGAGCAGTTCTTC. Translation gives CAWSVGPTRSSYNEQFF.